The 19 T cell receptor beta chains listed next were all sequenced from one sample in a study of beta chain features in type 1 diabetes. Sequencing targeted expressed TCRB transcripts, as all isolated RNA had been reverse transcribed. Assay used: immunoSEQ multiplex PCR; TCRdb lists only in-frame clones, some missing. The repertoire holds under 250,000 clones, with roughly 14% as singletons. Antigen specificity for these receptors is unknown. Findings and limits, study-wide: Significant though moderate, a shortening of TCRB CDR3s appeared in all four CD4+ subsets of Type 1 diabetes patients.

The specimen sequenced was naive CD4+ T cells from blood. These receptors came from a man younger than 45 with type 1 diabetes.

With regard to this clone: The junction departs from the called germline gene at one end, perhaps through a read error. The gene calls are TRBV4-2 and TRBJ2-1, with TRBD2 matching over 9 bases. The CDR3 has 16 residues. CDR1 is LGHNA and CDR2 is YNFKEQ in the germline V gene. The CDR3 region has the DNA TGTGCCAGCAGCCAAGTTCCCGGGACTAGCTACGATGAGCAGTTCTTC. Translation: CASSQVPGTSYDEQFF.

The genes are TRBV6-1 and TRBJ1-2, with 7 bases fitting TRBD1. The ends lost 11 bases at V and 7 bases at J; junction bases unmatched: 7. This CDR3 spans 11 amino acids. CDR1 MNHNS and CDR2 SASEGT come from the germline V gene. The CDR3 protein is CAPKGAGGYTF. CDR3 in DNA: TGTGCCCCAAAGGGGGCGGGTGGCTACACCTTC.

The CDR3 DNA reads as TGTGCCAGCAGCCAAGATTTCCTCCAGGGGGCAAAACTGTTTTTT. Protein product: CASSQDFLQGAKLFF. The chain recombines TRBV4-2 with TRBJ1-4; TRBD1 matches at 8 bases. Germline CDR1 is LGHNA and CDR2 is YNFKEQ. J lost 10 bases, V lost 0 bases, and 7 bases had no gene match. This CDR3 comprises 15 residues.

This chain uses TRBV5-1 with TRBJ1-1, with 7 bases fitting TRBD1. This CDR3 contains 14 residues. The germline gives CDR1 SGHRS, CDR2 YFSETQ. Trimming took 4 bases from V and 3 from J; bases not matched to a gene: 6. The CDR3 DNA reads as TGCGCCAGCAGCGGGGGACAGCCGCACACTGAAGCTTTCTTT. Its protein is CASSGGQPHTEAFF.

There are a few counts of this clone. The CDR3: CASTIRDSPLVYF. The CDR3, as DNA: TGTGCCAGCACTATCCGGGACAGCCCTTTGGTGTACTTC. V is TRBV7-9 and J is TRBJ2-7, with TRBD1 identical over 7 bases. Germline trimming cut 7 bases from V and 12 bases from J; bases unmatched to any gene: 15. Germline CDR1 is SEHNR and CDR2 is FQNEAQ (reference sequence). This CDR3 contains 13 residues.

This clone was detected a few times. The V call is TRBV2, the J call TRBJ2-2; D is perhaps TRBD2 (6 bases). The CDR3 contains 11 residues. CDR1 is SNHLY, CDR2 FYNNEI, per germline. V gave up 6 bases and J gave up 7 bases, with 6 bases separating them. The CDR3 is CASRDYGELFF. CDR3 DNA sequence: TGTGCCAGCAGGGACTACGGGGAGCTGTTTTTT.

This chain connects TRBV30 to TRBJ1-2, with D unresolved. The V end lost 3 bases, the J end lost 1 base, and 15 bases lay between the germline ends. The CDR3 is 15 residues long. The germline CDR1 and CDR2 sequences are GTSNPN and SVGIG (reference sequence). The CDR3 protein is CAWSRLTPYNYGYTF. CDR3 nucleotides: TGTGCCTGGAGCAGGCTCACGCCCTATAACTATGGCTACACCTTC.

This clone was observed a handful of times. V usage is TRBV7-9 and J usage is TRBJ2-4; possibly TRBD1 for D (5 bases). This CDR3 spans 15 amino acids. Germline lookup yields CDR1 SEHNR and CDR2 FQNEAQ (reference sequence). V gave up 3 bases and J gave up 3 bases, with 12 bases separating them. The CDR3 region is CASSFDSLLKNIQYF. The CDR3 nucleotides are TGTGCCAGCAGCTTCGACAGCCTGCTCAAAAACATTCAGTACTTC.

V gene TRBV9 combines with J gene TRBJ2-5; D gene ambiguous. The CDR3 length is 11 residues. CDR1 and CDR2 from the germline V gene are SGDLS and YYNGEE. V was clipped by 4 bases and J by 1 base, with 2 bases between them. CDR3 sequence (DNA): TGTGCCAGCAGCCTCCAAGAGACCCAGTACTTC. This sequence encodes CASSLQETQYF.

This sequence joins TRBV30 and TRBJ1-5, with unresolved D. The length of the CDR3 is 15 residues. Trimming cost V 0 bases and J 2 bases, with 11 bases left between them. CDR1 is GTSNPN and CDR2 is SVGIG in the germline V gene (reference sequence). The CDR3 here is CAWSVRGGGNQPQHF. CDR3 sequence (DNA): TGTGCCTGGAGTGTACGGGGTGGGGGCAATCAGCCCCAGCATTTT.

The chain has TRBV19 and TRBJ2-7; D is possibly TRBD1 (5 bases). Germline values: CDR1 LNHDA, CDR2 SQIVND (reference sequence). V dropped 1 base and J dropped 2 bases, with 12 bases sitting between them. This CDR3 has 15 residues. As DNA, the CDR3 is TGTGCCAGTAGTATAGCCCCCCGGACACCCTACGAGCAGTACTTC. This encodes CASSIAPRTPYEQYF.

This clone came up many times. CDR3 residues: CASSQAGEQYF. CDR3 nucleotides: TGTGCCAGCAGCCAAGCAGGCGAGCAGTACTTC. This chain connects TRBV7-9 to TRBJ2-7; D uncertain. The CDR3 covers 11 residues. V lost 5 bases, J lost 6 bases, and 8 bases lay in between. Per germline, CDR1 SEHNR and CDR2 FQNEAQ (reference sequence).

The rearrangement uses TRBV27 and TRBJ2-1; 7 nucleotides line up with TRBD1. With 8 bases clipped from V and 1 base from J, the junction kept 20 bases outside the gene matches. The CDR3 is 19 residues long. CDR1 and CDR2 from the germline V gene are MNHEY and SMNVEV (reference sequence). CDR3 residues: CASFISRGLLVPSYNEQFF. CDR3 in DNA: TGTGCCAGCTTCATCAGTAGGGGGCTGTTGGTTCCTTCCTACAATGAGCAGTTCTTC.

There are a few counts of this clone. J is TRBJ2-1 and V is TRBV5-1; D may be TRBD2 (6 bases). The V and J ends lost 0 bases and 6 bases respectively, with 10 bases between them. Germline values: CDR1 SGHRS, CDR2 YFSETQ. The CDR3 is 14 amino acids. CDR3 sequence (DNA): TGCGCCAGCAGCTTGGTGGGACTCTTCAATGAGCAGTTCTTC. It codes for CASSLVGLFNEQFF. Looking up the rest from reference TRBV5-1 and TRBJ2-1 gives the full variable domain: KAGVTQTPRYLIKTRGQQVTLSCSPISGHRSVSWYQQTPGQGLQFLFEYFSETQRNKGNFPGRFSGRQFSNSRSEMNVSTLELGDSALYLCASSLVGLFNEQFFGPGTRLTVL.

The chain couples TRBV5-1 to TRBJ2-1; D possibly corresponds to TRBD1 (6 bases). Trimming stripped 0 bases from V and 6 bases from J, with 13 bases between. The length of the CDR3 is 15 residues. In germline, CDR1 is SGHRS, CDR2 YFSETQ. This CDR3 reads CASSLGAGVSNEQFF. CDR3 DNA sequence: TGCGCCAGCAGCTTGGGGGCAGGGGTTTCCAATGAGCAGTTCTTC.

The chain carries TRBV29-1 and TRBJ1-1; D might be TRBD1 (5 bases). V lost 6 bases and J 0 bases, leaving 20 bases between the germline ends. The germline V gene encodes CDR1 SQVTM and CDR2 ANQGSEA. This CDR3 spans 16 amino acids. CDR3 loop: CSVQAGFETMNTEAFF. The CDR3 coding sequence is TGCAGCGTCCAGGCAGGGTTTGAGACCATGAACACTGAAGCTTTCTTT.

This sequence joins TRBV9 and TRBJ1-6; TRBD1 matches 9 bases. The CDR3 runs 12 residues. The V segment lost 9 bases and the J segment 7 bases; nucleotides outside the gene matches: 2. CDR1 is SGDLS and CDR2 is YYNGEE in the germline V gene. CDR3 residues: CATGTGNSPLHF. For the CDR3, the DNA is TGTGCCACCGGGACAGGGAATTCACCCCTCCACTTT. Together with reference TRBV9 and TRBJ1-6, the CDR3 gives the full variable domain: DSGVTQTPKHLITATGQRVTLRCSPRSGDLSVYWYQQSLDQGLQFLIQYYNGEERAKGNILERFSAQQFPDLHSELNLSSLELGDSALYFCATGTGNSPLHFGNGTRLTVT.

This clone has more than one count but fewer than ten. This chain's CDR3 is CAISEKGFRDNQPQHF. CDR3 nucleotides: TGTGCCATCAGTGAGAAGGGGTTCCGCGATAATCAGCCCCAGCATTTT. The chain links TRBV10-3 to TRBJ1-5; TRBD1 might be the D (5 bases). Looked up from germline, CDR1 is ENHRY and CDR2 is SYGVKD. The V and J ends lost 2 bases and 4 bases respectively, with 15 bases between them. The CDR3 covers 16 residues.

This clone was seen a few times. The chain carries TRBV29-1 and TRBJ2-1; 7 bases map to TRBD1. After removal of 5 bases from V and 5 bases from J, the junction contained 9 bases not matched to a gene. Germline loops: CDR1 SQVTM, CDR2 ANQGSEA. This CDR3 has 14 residues. The CDR3 DNA sequence: TGCAGCGTTAGGAAGGGGGCGATGGACAATGAGCAGTTCTTC. Translating gives CSVRKGAMDNEQFF.